What follows are 26 T cell receptor beta chains derived from one specimen sequenced in a study of blood T cells in healthy people across ages (dated by TCRdb to about 2015). Library preparation was by 5' RACE. Instrument used: Illumina HiSeq 2500. A second PCR of roughly 6 to 12 cycles was run with a J-beta primer mix and a sample-barcoded 5' primer. Clones were called with MiXCR by TCRdb after fastp trimmed the public reads at Q25, and only in-frame beta chains were retained. Records with the same CDR3 protein are collapsed into one entry carrying the most frequent genes and DNA. The sample table shows 2 million or so distinct CDR3 sequences, and around 48% are seen once. The ten largest clones capture over 2% of the sample. Material for sequencing was blood. These receptor sequences come from a woman in her thirties or forties in good health.

To note about this clonotype: A much larger clone lies one base from this, so it may be a read error. The V gene is TRBV2, the J gene TRBJ2-3, with D perhaps TRBD1 or TRBD2 (6 bases each). Trimming left V 4 bases short and J 5 bases short, with 13 bases between. CDR1 and CDR2 from the germline V gene are SNHLY and FYNNEI. There are 14 residues in the CDR3. The CDR3 region has the DNA TGTGCCAGCAGTGTAACAGGGCGGGGAGATACGCAGTATTTT. It is translated as CASSVTGRGDTQYF.

Only a few counts were recorded for this clonotype. The rearrangement uses TRBV7-3 and TRBJ2-3; 10 bases agree with TRBD2. V was clipped by 2 bases and J by 7 bases; unmatched bases: 6. The CDR3 runs 15 residues. Germline V gene data show CDR1 as SGHTA and CDR2 as FQGTGA. CDR3 nucleotides: TGTGCCAGCAGCTTAGGTGCTAGCGGGGGATATACGCAGTATTTT. Translation: CASSLGASGGYTQYF.

This clonotype was seen a few times. The rearrangement uses TRBV5-5 and TRBJ2-7; the D is unclear. The germline V and J ends were trimmed by 2 bases and 1 base, with 10 bases remaining between them. CDR3 length: 14 residues. Germline CDR1 SGHKS, CDR2 YYEKEE (reference sequence). The CDR3 region is CASSFSQKSYEQYF. The CDR3 coding sequence is TGTGCCAGCAGCTTTAGTCAGAAGTCCTACGAGCAGTACTTC.

The DNA for the CDR3 is TGCGCCAGCGGCTCCGGGCACCCGGACAGGGCCTACAATGAGCAGTTCTTC. Translating gives CASGSGHPDRAYNEQFF. The V call is TRBV5-1, the J call TRBJ2-1, with 8 bases that match TRBD1. In germline, CDR1 is SGHRS, CDR2 YFSETQ. V lost 7 bases, J lost 2 bases, and 14 bases stayed unmatched. The length of the CDR3 is 17 residues.

The V gene is TRBV7-2, the J gene TRBJ1-2; D uncertain. Germline CDR1 SGHTA, CDR2 FQGNSA. This CDR3 comprises 13 residues. V gave up 3 bases and J gave up 8 bases, with 13 bases separating them. The chain's CDR3 is CASSFSPGWGYTF. The CDR3 DNA is TGTGCCAGCAGCTTCTCCCCAGGCTGGGGCTACACCTTC.

The gene calls are TRBV12-3 or TRBV12-4 and TRBJ2-1; D gene unclear. V was trimmed by 6 bases and J by 2 bases, leaving 11 bases between them. The CDR3 is made up of 14 amino acids. As DNA, the CDR3 is TGTGCCAGCAGCTTCCAGCGTACCTACAATGAGCAGTTCTTC. Amino acids: CASSFQRTYNEQFF.

The J gene is TRBJ2-3, the V gene TRBV12-3 or TRBV12-4; weak D call: TRBD2 (5 bases). The CDR3 is 14 amino acids. Trimming removed 8 bases at V and 4 bases at J, with 16 bases between. The DNA of the CDR3 is TGTGCCAGCCAATATTCAGGAGGCGCAGATACGCAGTATTTT. It encodes CASQYSGGADTQYF.

The V call is TRBV20-1, the J call TRBJ2-1; 15 nucleotides agree with TRBD2. V shed 3 bases and J 5 bases; nucleotides not matched to a gene: 5. Germline CDR1 and CDR2: DFQATT and SNEGSKA (reference sequence). There are 16 residues in the CDR3. CDR3 DNA sequence: TGCAGTGCTAGTGGGACTAGCGGGGGGCAAAACAATGAGCAGTTCTTC. Translating it yields CSASGTSGGQNNEQFF.

Only a few counts were recorded for this clonotype. V is TRBV7-3 and J is TRBJ1-2, with TRBD1 matching over 7 bases. The germline gives CDR1 SGHTA, CDR2 FQGTGA. V lost 5 bases, J lost 3 bases, and 12 bases stayed unmatched. The CDR3 totals 16 residues. The CDR3 reads CASSKRQGGEDYGYTF. In DNA, the CDR3 is TGTGCCAGCAGCAAAAGACAGGGAGGGGAAGACTATGGCTACACCTTC. Full variable domain (remainder filled in from reference TRBV7-3 and TRBJ1-2): GAGVSQTPSNKVTEKGKYVELRCDPISGHTALYWYRQSLGQGPEFLIYFQGTGAADDSGLPNDRFFAVRPEGSVSTLKIQRTERGDSAVYLCASSKRQGGEDYGYTFGSGTRLTVV.

Only a few counts were recorded for this clonotype. The chain employs TRBV20-1 and TRBJ1-2; 10 bases agree with TRBD1. In germline, CDR1 is DFQATT, CDR2 SNEGSKA (reference sequence). There are 14 residues in the CDR3. V lost 3 bases, J lost 8 bases, and 9 bases stayed unmatched. CDR3 protein: CSASGGTGVVGYTF. The CDR3 DNA is TGCAGTGCTAGTGGAGGGACAGGGGTGGTCGGCTACACCTTC.

A few counts support this clonotype. This chain uses TRBV6-6 with TRBJ1-6; D not resolved. The CDR3 has 16 residues. CDR1 and CDR2 from the germline V gene are MNHNY and SVGAGI (reference sequence). The ends were cut back, 4 bases at V and 9 bases at J, with 19 bases in the middle. CDR3 sequence reads: CASSSPKELSSSPLHF. The CDR3 region has the DNA TGTGCCAGCAGTTCCCCCAAGGAATTGTCGAGTTCACCCCTCCACTTT.

The sample holds a few counts of this clonotype. The genes are TRBV21-1 and TRBJ2-3; the table's D gene call, TRBD2, was not cross checked with the DNA. TRBV21-1 is a documented pseudogene. The CDR3 runs to 18 residues. In DNA form, the CDR3 reads TGTGCCAGCAGCAATGGACTAGCGGGGGGCGACAACACAGATACGCAGTATTTT. This gives the protein CASSNGLAGGDNTDTQYF.

Points on this clonotype: Compared with germline, one end of the junction differs, possibly owing to a read error. In nucleotides, the CDR3 is TGCGCCAGCAGCCAGCCCGGGACTAGCTACGAGCGGTACTTC. Encoded protein: CASSQPGTSYERYF. The chain carries TRBV4-1 and TRBJ2-7; the match to TRBD2 covers 9 bases. CDR1 is MGHRA and CDR2 is YSYEKL in the germline V gene. CDR3 length: 14 amino acids.

This clonotype was observed a handful of times. This chain links TRBV4-2 with TRBJ2-5, with 7 nucleotides matching TRBD1. Trimming removed 2 bases from V and 2 bases from J; junction bases left unmatched: 8. The V gene's germline CDR1 is LGHNA and CDR2 YNFKEQ. The CDR3 is made up of 16 amino acids. The CDR3 region is CASSQSTGAVQETQYF. As DNA, the CDR3 is TGTGCCAGCAGCCAAAGTACAGGGGCAGTTCAAGAGACCCAGTACTTC.

The chain is built from TRBV29-1 and TRBJ1-2, with 8 positions matching TRBD1. This CDR3 has 13 amino acids. Germline CDR1 reads SQVTM; CDR2 reads ANQGSEA. Losses at the gene ends were 6 bases for V and 3 bases for J; bases not matched to a gene: 6. The chain's CDR3 is CSVTGGDDYGYTF. Written as DNA, the CDR3 is TGCAGCGTCACAGGGGGGGATGACTATGGCTACACCTTC.

The CDR3 reads CAIRASGGPRDEQYF. The CDR3 bases are TGTGCCATCCGGGCTAGCGGGGGCCCTCGGGACGAGCAGTACTTC. J is TRBJ2-7 and V is TRBV10-3, with 10 nucleotides matching TRBD2. Losses at the gene ends were 8 bases for V and 5 bases for J; bases not matched to a gene: 12. The CDR3 covers 15 residues. Germline V gene sequence: CDR1 ENHRY, CDR2 SYGVKD.

The rearrangement joins TRBV6-5 to TRBJ2-3, with D unclear. Germline V lookup: CDR1 MNHEY, CDR2 SVGAGI. V lost 4 bases, J lost 0 bases, and 14 bases lay in between. CDR3 length: 16 residues. The CDR3 DNA is TGTGCCAGCAGTTCTCGACGGATCTCTAGCACAGATACGCAGTATTTT. Its translation is CASSSRRISSTDTQYF.

This clonotype was counted only a few times. The V gene is TRBV27, the J gene TRBJ2-6; D is ambiguous. This CDR3 is 14 amino acids long. Trimming took off 3 bases at V and 4 bases at J, with 7 bases between the two ends. Germline V CDR1 and CDR2: MNHEY, SMNVEV (reference sequence). CDR3 sequence reads: CASSLGIGANVLTF. CDR3 DNA: TGTGCCAGCAGTTTGGGGATCGGGGCCAACGTCCTGACTTTC.

The chain combines TRBV6-2 or TRBV6-3 with TRBJ1-5; 7 bases match TRBD1. CDR1 is MNHEY, CDR2 SVGEGT, per germline. The CDR3 length is 15 residues. After removal of 5 bases from V and 4 bases from J, the junction contained 8 bases not matched to a gene. The CDR3 region has the DNA TGTGCCAGCAGTCACAGGGGCCTCACGAATCAGCCCCAGCATTTT. This codes for CASSHRGLTNQPQHF.

The chain has TRBV7-2 and TRBJ2-1; D is undetermined. Between the trimmed V and J ends, which lost 2 bases and 7 bases, there was a span of 15 bases. The CDR3 has 15 residues. Per germline, CDR1 SGHTA and CDR2 FQGNSA. CDR3 in DNA: TGTGCCAGCAGCTTACCACCTCCAACGGTGAATGAGCAGTTCTTC. Translated: CASSLPPPTVNEQFF.

In this sample, this clonotype turned up a few times. The chain recombines TRBV7-2 with TRBJ2-3; tentatively, D is TRBD2 (7 bases). The CDR3 is 17 residues long. Germline V CDR1 and CDR2: SGHTA, FQGNSA. The V and J ends lost 2 bases and 0 bases respectively, with 15 bases between them. The CDR3 nucleotides are TGTGCCAGCAGCTTAACGGGCGGGGGCTTAAGCACAGATACGCAGTATTTT. It specifies CASSLTGGGLSTDTQYF.

This clonotype appeared a few times. The rearrangement uses TRBV5-1 and TRBJ1-2, with D tentatively TRBD1 (5 bases). The germline V gene has CDR1 SGHRS and CDR2 YFSETQ. The V gene lost 0 bases and the J gene lost 5 bases, with 8 bases spanning the gap. This CDR3 spans 13 amino acids. The CDR3 is CASSLAKGYGYTF. DNA of the CDR3: TGCGCCAGCAGCTTGGCCAAGGGGTATGGCTACACCTTC.

With regard to this clonotype: The germline gene is not matched at one end of the junction; a read error may be the cause. The chain employs TRBV20-1 and TRBJ2-4; D is unresolved. In germline, CDR1 is DFQATT, CDR2 SNEGSKA (reference sequence). CDR3 size: 14 residues. The CDR3 is CSARDPLVVNIRYF. The CDR3, as DNA: TGCAGTGCTAGAGATCCTCTTGTTGTGAACATTCGGTACTTC.

The rearrangement uses TRBV10-3 and TRBJ2-3, with D possibly being TRBD2 (5 bases). The CDR3 extends over 14 amino acids. CDR1 and CDR2 (germline): ENHRY, SYGVKD. Trimming pared 4 bases from V and 2 bases from J, leaving 10 bases between. The CDR3 spells CAISVRAVTDTQYF. The CDR3 region has the DNA TGTGCCATCAGTGTGCGGGCGGTCACAGATACGCAGTATTTT.

This clonotype turned up a few times. The V gene is TRBV10-2, the J gene TRBJ1-2; D call uncertain. CDR3 length: 13 residues. The germline gives CDR1 WSHSY, CDR2 SAAADI. V lost 3 bases, J lost 4 bases, and 9 bases lay in between. CDR3 DNA sequence: TGCGCCAGCAGTGACAGGATAACCTATGGCTACACCTTC. As protein: CASSDRITYGYTF.

As concerns this clonotype: A read error may account for a junction end that differs from germline. The gene calls are TRBV28 and TRBJ1-2, with a tentative D call TRBD1 (5 bases). Germline CDR1 MDHEN, CDR2 SYDVKM. The CDR3 has 13 residues. CDR3 sequence: CASSVCGADGYTF. DNA of the CDR3: TGTGCCAGCAGTGTATGCGGGGCTGATGGCTACACCTTC.